This is a list of T cell receptor beta chains from one sample in a study of shared clonotypes between healthy human individuals. TCRdb keeps only in-frame clones here, not all; method: immunoSEQ multiplex PCR. The sample consists of some 580,000 clones, 95% to 98% of them appearing once. The sample consisted of naive CD8+ T cells sorted from blood. Receptors originate from a man under 40 in good health. Both conserved end residues are part of each CDR3. Fields, in order: V gene, CDR3 protein.

TRBV27 | CASSQGSSYEQYF
TRBV11-2 | CASSLGTSGRAYNEQFF
TRBV4-1 | CASSFLTDAEAFF
TRBV9 | CASSDRTGGTGELFF
TRBV19 | CASSMGSGYEQYF
TRBV11-2 | CASSFEGLSTYEQYF
TRBV4-1 | CASSQEPGQGFYEQYF
TRBV15 | CATSGTGSDRREGYTF
TRBV6-1 | CASGLTSYNEQFF
TRBV5-6 | CASCWGRGYEQYF
TRBV7-9 | CASRQGGSYNEQFF
TRBV6-1 | CASSGVHRVSYEQYF
TRBV6-1 | CASSVGVKPQHF
TRBV4-1 | CASSQDVSGALGRPQHF
TRBV5-1 | CASSYSGQGNEAFF
TRBV27 | CASSLGLAVYEQYF
TRBV15 | CATSRESYEQYF
TRBV6-1 | CASSAVQREGTDTQYF
TRBV5-6 | CASSLGTYSEAFF
TRBV29-1 | CSVDRNQDSGSDTQYF
TRBV11-2 | CASSLGGLAGEQFF
TRBV7-8 | CASSFTSYEQYF
TRBV27 | CASSLTSGSYEQYF
TRBV11-2 | CATSLGLITDTQYF
TRBV27 | CASRITGGASGYTF
TRBV10-2 | CASRIGGRIGNEQFF
TRBV7-8 | CASSLETDGELFF
TRBV7-3 | CASSPPASDNEQFF
TRBV19 | CASVGGGNQPQHF
TRBV5-4 | CASSRLAGGTKETQYF
TRBV21-1 | CASSKELKLSRKWAGWHEQYF
TRBV4-3 | CASSPRTGGTTEAFF
TRBV5-6 | CASSWTANTEAFF
TRBV12-2 | CASRLGNQDSDYEQYF
TRBV7-9 | CASSLAAQGGNPYEQYF
TRBV5-4 | CASKGNDNEQFF
TRBV7-9 | CASSLAPLNTEAFF
TRBV7-9 | CASSLSGGGREQYF
TRBV7-9 | CASVPPTRNTGELFF
TRBV6-1 | CASSHRDRAYEQYF
TRBV27 | CASSVGVTQYF
TRBV27 | CASSLRGALSYEQYF
TRBV7-9 | CASSSTTGGPHASPYEQYF
TRBV11-2 | CASSLAAYNEQFF
TRBV19 | CASSIGPRDTQYF